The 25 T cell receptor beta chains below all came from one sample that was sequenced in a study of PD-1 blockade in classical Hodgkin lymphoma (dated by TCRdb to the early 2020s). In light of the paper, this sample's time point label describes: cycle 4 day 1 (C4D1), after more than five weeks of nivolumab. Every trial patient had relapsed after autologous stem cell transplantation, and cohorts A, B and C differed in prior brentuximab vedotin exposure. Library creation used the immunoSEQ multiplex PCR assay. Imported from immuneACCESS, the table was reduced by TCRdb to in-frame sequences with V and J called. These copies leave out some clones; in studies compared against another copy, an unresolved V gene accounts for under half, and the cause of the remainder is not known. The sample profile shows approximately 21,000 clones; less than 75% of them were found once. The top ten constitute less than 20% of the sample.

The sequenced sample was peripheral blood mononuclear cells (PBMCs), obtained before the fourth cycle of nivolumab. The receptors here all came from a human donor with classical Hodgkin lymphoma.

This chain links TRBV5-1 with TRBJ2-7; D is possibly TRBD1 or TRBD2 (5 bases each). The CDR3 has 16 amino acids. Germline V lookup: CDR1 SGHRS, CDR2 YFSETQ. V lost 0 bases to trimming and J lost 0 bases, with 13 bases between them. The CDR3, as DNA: TGCGCCAGCAGCTTGGAGGCCTCCGGGACCTCCTACGAGCAGTACTTC. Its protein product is CASSLEASGTSYEQYF.

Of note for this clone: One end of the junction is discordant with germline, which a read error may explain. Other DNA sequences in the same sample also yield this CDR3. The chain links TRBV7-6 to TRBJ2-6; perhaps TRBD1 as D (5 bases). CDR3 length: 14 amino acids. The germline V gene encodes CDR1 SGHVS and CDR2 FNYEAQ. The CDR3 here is CASSSVSGANVLTF. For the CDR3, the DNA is TGTGCCAGCAGCTCCGTCTCTGGGGCTAACGTCCTGACTTTC.

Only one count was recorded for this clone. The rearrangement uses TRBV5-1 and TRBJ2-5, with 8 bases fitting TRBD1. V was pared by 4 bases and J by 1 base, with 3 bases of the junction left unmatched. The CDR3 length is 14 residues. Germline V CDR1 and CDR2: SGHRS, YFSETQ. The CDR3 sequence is CASSQGQGQETQYF. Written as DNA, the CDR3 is TGCGCCAGCAGCCAAGGACAGGGCCAAGAGACCCAGTACTTC.

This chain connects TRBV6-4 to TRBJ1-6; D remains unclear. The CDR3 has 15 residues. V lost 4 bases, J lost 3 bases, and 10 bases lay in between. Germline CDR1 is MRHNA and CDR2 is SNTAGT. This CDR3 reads CASSGRGNYNSPLHF. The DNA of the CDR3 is TGTGCCAGCAGTGGAAGAGGGAACTATAATTCACCCCTCCACTTT.

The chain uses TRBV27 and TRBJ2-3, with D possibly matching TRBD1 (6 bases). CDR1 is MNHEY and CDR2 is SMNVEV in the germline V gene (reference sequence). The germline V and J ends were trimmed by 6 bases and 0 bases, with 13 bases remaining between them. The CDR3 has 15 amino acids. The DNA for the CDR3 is TGTGCCAGCAGATTGACAGGCCCTAGCACAGATACGCAGTATTTT. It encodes CASRLTGPSTDTQYF.

The CDR3: CASSPDSGTSQPQHF. The CDR3 bases are TGTGCCAGCAGTCCCGACTCCGGGACGAGTCAGCCCCAGCATTTT. J is TRBJ1-5 and V is TRBV6-5, with D tentatively TRBD1 (5 bases). This CDR3 has 15 residues. Germline V gene lookup returns CDR1 MNHEY and CDR2 SVGAGI. The V end lost 5 bases, the J end lost 6 bases, and 17 bases lay between the germline ends.

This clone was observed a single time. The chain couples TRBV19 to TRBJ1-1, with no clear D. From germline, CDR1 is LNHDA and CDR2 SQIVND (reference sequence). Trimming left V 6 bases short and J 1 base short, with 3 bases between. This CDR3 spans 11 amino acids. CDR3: CASRRNTEAFF. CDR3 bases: TGTGCCAGTAGGAGGAACACTGAAGCTTTCTTT.

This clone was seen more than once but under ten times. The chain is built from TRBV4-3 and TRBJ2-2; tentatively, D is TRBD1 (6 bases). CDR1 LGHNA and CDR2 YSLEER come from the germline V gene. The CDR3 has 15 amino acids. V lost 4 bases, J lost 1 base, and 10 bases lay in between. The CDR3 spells CASSPQGQNTGELFF. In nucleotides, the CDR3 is TGCGCCAGCAGCCCCCAGGGACAGAACACCGGGGAGCTGTTTTTT.

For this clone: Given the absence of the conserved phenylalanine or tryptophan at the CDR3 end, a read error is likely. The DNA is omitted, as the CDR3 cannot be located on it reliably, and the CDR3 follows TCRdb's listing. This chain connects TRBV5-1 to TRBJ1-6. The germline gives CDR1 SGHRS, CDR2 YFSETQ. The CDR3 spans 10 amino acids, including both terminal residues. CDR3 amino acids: CASSLSSEKE.

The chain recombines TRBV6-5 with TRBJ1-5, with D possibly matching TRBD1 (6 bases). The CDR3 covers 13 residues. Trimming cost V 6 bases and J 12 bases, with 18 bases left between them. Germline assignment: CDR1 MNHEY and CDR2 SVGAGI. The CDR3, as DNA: TGTGCCAGCAGGTCCCCCGGACAGCCATACCAGCATTTT. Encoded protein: CASRSPGQPYQHF.

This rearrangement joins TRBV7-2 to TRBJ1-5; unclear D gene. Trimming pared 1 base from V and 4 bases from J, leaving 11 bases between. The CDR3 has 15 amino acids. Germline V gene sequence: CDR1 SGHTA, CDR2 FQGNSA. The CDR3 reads CASSLEGYRNQPQHF. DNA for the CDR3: TGTGCCAGCAGCTTAGAGGGATACAGAAATCAGCCCCAGCATTTT.

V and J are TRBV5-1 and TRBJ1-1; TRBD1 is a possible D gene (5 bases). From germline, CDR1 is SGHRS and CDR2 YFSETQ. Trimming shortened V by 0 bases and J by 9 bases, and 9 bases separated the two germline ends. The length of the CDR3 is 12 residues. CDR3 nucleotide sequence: TGCGCCAGCAGCTTGGCGGGGGACCAAGCTTTCTTT. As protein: CASSLAGDQAFF.

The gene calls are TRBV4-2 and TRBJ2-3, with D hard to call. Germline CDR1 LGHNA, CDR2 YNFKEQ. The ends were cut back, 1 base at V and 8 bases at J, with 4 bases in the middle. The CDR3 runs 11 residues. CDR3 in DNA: TGTGCCAGCAGCCAAGCCGGTACGCAGTATTTT. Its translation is CASSQAGTQYF.

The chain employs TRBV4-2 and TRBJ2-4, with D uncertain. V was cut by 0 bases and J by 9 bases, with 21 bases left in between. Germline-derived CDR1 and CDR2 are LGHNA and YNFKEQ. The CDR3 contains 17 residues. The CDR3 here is CASSQEVWSSAIPIQYF. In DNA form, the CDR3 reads TGTGCCAGCAGCCAAGAGGTGTGGAGCTCGGCTATCCCCATTCAGTACTTC.

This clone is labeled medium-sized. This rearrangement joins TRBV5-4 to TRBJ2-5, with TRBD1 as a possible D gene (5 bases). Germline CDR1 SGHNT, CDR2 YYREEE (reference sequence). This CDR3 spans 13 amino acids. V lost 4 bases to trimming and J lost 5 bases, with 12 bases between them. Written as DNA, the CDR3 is TGTGCCAGCAGCCAAAAGGGGCGGGAGACCCAGTACTTC. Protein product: CASSQKGRETQYF.

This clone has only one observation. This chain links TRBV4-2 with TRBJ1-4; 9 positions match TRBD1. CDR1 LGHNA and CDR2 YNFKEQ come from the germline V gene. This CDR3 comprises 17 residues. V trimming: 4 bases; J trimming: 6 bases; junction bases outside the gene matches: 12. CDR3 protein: CASSPPGQGLGYEKLFF. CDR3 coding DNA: TGTGCCAGCAGCCCACCGGGACAGGGTTTGGGGTATGAAAAACTGTTTTTT.

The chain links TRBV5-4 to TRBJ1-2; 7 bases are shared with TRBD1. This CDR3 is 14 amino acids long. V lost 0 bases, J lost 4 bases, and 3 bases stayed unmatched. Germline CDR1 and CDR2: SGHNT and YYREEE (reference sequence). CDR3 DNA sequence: TGTGCCAGCAGCTTGGGACAGGGTTTCTATGGCTACACCTTC. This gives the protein CASSLGQGFYGYTF.

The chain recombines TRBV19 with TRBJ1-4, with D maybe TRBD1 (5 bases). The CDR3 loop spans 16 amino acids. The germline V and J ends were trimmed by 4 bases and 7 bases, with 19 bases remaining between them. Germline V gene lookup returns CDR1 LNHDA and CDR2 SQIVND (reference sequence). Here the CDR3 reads CASSTRQPGRSEKLFF. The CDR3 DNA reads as TGTGCCAGTAGTACTAGACAGCCGGGAAGGAGTGAAAAACTGTTTTTT.

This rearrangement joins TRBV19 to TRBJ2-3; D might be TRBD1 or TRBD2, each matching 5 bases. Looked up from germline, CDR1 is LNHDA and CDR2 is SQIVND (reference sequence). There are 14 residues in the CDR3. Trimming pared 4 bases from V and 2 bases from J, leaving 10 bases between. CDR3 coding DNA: TGTGCCAGTAGTAGGGACGGACACACAGATACGCAGTATTTT. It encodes CASSRDGHTDTQYF. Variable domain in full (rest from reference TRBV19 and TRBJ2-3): DGGITQSPKYLFRKEGQNVTLSCEQNLNHDAMYWYRQDPGQGLRLIYYSQIVNDFQKGDIAEGYSVSREKKESFPLTVTSAQKNPTAFYLCASSRDGHTDTQYFGPGTRLTVL.

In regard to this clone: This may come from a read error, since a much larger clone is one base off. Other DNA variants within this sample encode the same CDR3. As DNA, the CDR3 is TGTGCCAGCAGCGGTACAGGGAATGGTGAGGCTTTCTTT. It codes for CASSGTGNGEAFF. The rearrangement uses TRBV2 and TRBJ1-1; D is possibly TRBD1 (6 bases). CDR3 length: 13 residues. Germline V gives CDR1 SNHLY, CDR2 FYNNEI. Trimming left V 6 bases short and J 11 bases short, with 19 bases between. Together with reference TRBV2 and TRBJ1-1, the CDR3 gives the full variable domain: EPEVTQTPSHQVTQMGQEVILRCVPISNHLYFYWYRQILGQKVEFLVSFYNNEISEKSEIFDDQFSVERPDGSNFTLKIRSTKLEDSAMYFCASSGTGNGEAFFGQGTRLTVV.

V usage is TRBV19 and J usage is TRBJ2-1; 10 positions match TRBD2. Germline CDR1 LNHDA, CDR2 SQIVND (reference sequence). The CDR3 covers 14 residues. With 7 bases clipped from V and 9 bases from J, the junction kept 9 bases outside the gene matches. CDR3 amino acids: CASTFLAGAGEQFF. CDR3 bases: TGTGCCAGTACTTTCCTAGCGGGAGCGGGTGAGCAGTTCTTC.

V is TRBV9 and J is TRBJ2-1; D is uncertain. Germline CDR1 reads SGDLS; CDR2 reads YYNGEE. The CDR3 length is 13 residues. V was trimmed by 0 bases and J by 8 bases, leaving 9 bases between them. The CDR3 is CASSVALSYEQFF. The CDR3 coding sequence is TGTGCCAGCAGCGTAGCCTTGTCTTATGAGCAGTTCTTC. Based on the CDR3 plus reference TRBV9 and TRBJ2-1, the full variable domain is DSGVTQTPKHLITATGQRVTLRCSPRSGDLSVYWYQQSLDQGLQFLIQYYNGEERAKGNILERFSAQQFPDLHSELNLSSLELGDSALYFCASSVALSYEQFFGPGTRLTVL.

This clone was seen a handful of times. The CDR3 region is CASSGSGGAGVWQETQYF. The CDR3 nucleotides read TGTGCCAGCAGCGGTAGCGGGGGGGCCGGGGTATGGCAAGAGACCCAGTACTTC. The rearrangement joins TRBV5-6 to TRBJ2-5; the match to TRBD2 covers 11 bases. Germline V gives CDR1 SGHDT, CDR2 YYEEEE. The CDR3 runs to 18 residues. V gave up 4 bases and J gave up 2 bases; unmatched junction bases: 13.

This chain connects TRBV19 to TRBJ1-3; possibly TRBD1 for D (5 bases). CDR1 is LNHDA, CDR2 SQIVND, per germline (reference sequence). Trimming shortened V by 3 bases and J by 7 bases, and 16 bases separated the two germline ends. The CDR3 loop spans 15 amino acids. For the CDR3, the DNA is TGTGCCAGTAGTATCTGGGGCGGTGGAGGTAACACCATATATTTT. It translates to CASSIWGGGGNTIYF.

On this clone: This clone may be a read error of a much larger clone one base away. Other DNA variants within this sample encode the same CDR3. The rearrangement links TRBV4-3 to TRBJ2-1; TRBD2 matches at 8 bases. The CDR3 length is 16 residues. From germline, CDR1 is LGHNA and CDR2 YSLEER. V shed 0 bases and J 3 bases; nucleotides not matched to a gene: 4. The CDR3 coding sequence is TGCGCCAGCAGCCAAGATTTAGCGGGGATCTACAATGAGCAGTTCTTC. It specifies CASSQDLAGIYNEQFF.